These 8 T cell receptor beta chains were sequenced from one sample in a study of regulatory T cells in long-lasting Graves disease. Time point in this sample: newly diagnosed GD, antithyroid drugs for less than 3 months. The TCR library was made from RNA that had been extracted from PBMCs in TRIzol. In building TCR beta libraries, iRepertoire HTBI primers were used together with Arm-PCR of CDR3 regions. TCRdb reprocessed the multiplex PCR reads via MiXCR and lists one record per CDR3 protein. Found here are fewer than 550,000 distinct CDR3 sequences, 15% to 20% of them singletons; the top ten hold under 30%. The same specimen was also included in a second study, on T cells in Graves' hyperthyroidism and ophthalmopathy.

The specimen was peripheral blood mononuclear cells (PBMCs), collected at new diagnosis, from a patient treated with antithyroid drugs. Source of these receptors: a woman between 18 and 29 years old with Graves disease.

This clonotype was counted ten times or more. The chain combines TRBV12-3 or TRBV12-4 with TRBJ2-1; 9 bases map to TRBD2. CDR3 length: 15 amino acids. Unmatched junction bases numbered 9, after V lost 6 bases and J lost 6 bases. The CDR3 DNA sequence: TGTGCCAGCAGCACCGGACTAGCGAGATCCAATGAGCAGTTCTTC. Its protein product is CASSTGLARSNEQFF.

The table lists this clonotype with many counts. The chain recombines TRBV2 with TRBJ2-1; TRBD2 aligns across 8 bases. The V gene's germline CDR1 is SNHLY and CDR2 FYNNEI. The CDR3 covers 14 residues. The J segment lost 9 bases and the V segment lost 8 bases, leaving 12 bases of the junction unmatched. Here the CDR3 DNA reads TGTGCCAGCTTAAGCGGGAGTGGAAGTGGTGAGCAGTTCTTC. It codes for CASLSGSGSGEQFF. The full variable domain, rest sourced from reference TRBV2 and TRBJ2-1, is EPEVTQTPSHQVTQMGQEVILRCVPISNHLYFYWYRQILGQKVEFLVSFYNNEISEKSEIFDDQFSVERPDGSNFTLKIRSTKLEDSAMYFCASLSGSGSGEQFFGPGTRLTVL.

This clonotype appeared many times. For the CDR3, the DNA is TGCGCCAGCAGCTTGGAAGCAACTAACTATGGCTACACCTTC. Protein product: CASSLEATNYGYTF. The J gene is TRBJ1-2, the V gene TRBV5-1; D not certain. Germline V gives CDR1 SGHRS, CDR2 YFSETQ. This CDR3 has 14 amino acids. V dropped 0 bases and J dropped 0 bases, with 6 bases sitting between them. Filled out from reference TRBV5-1 and TRBJ1-2, the complete variable domain reads KAGVTQTPRYLIKTRGQQVTLSCSPISGHRSVSWYQQTPGQGLQFLFEYFSETQRNKGNFPGRFSGRQFSNSRSEMNVSTLELGDSALYLCASSLEATNYGYTFGSGTRLTVV.

This clonotype was detected only a few times. The chain has TRBV19 and TRBJ1-2, with a weak D call TRBD1 (5 bases). The CDR3 runs 12 residues. Trimming removed 6 bases from V and 4 bases from J, with 9 bases in between. Germline V gene data show CDR1 as LNHDA and CDR2 as SQIVND (reference sequence). The CDR3 DNA reads as TGTGCCAGTAGAGCGGGGCTCTATGGCTACACCTTC. Protein product: CASRAGLYGYTF.

The V and J genes are TRBV4-2 and TRBJ2-3; perhaps TRBD2 as D (5 bases). Between the trimmed V and J ends, which lost 1 base and 3 bases, there was a span of 14 bases. The CDR3 totals 16 residues. CDR1 and CDR2 from the germline V gene are LGHNA and YNFKEQ. The CDR3 nucleotides read TGTGCCAGCAGCCAAGGGGATAGTGGGAGTACAGATACGCAGTATTTT. This codes for CASSQGDSGSTDTQYF.

The chain recombines TRBV18 with TRBJ1-1, with a tentative D call TRBD1 (5 bases). Trimming pared 3 bases from V and 1 base from J, leaving 12 bases between. Per the germline V gene, CDR1 is KGHSH and CDR2 is LQKENI. There are 15 residues in the CDR3. CDR3 protein: CASSPQRGENTEAFF. The CDR3 bases are TGTGCCAGCTCACCGCAAAGGGGAGAGAACACTGAAGCTTTCTTT.

For this clonotype: This sequence is one base from a far larger clone and is likely a read error. The chain combines TRBV6-1 with TRBJ1-1; the match to TRBD1 covers 9 bases. The germline gives CDR1 MNHNS, CDR2 SASEGT. V was clipped by 5 bases and J by 1 base; unmatched bases: 2. The CDR3 is made up of 14 amino acids. The CDR3 sequence is CASSKGQGNTEAFF. CDR3 DNA: TGTGCCAGCAGTAAGGGACAGGGGAACACTGAAGCTTTCTTT.

The chain recombines TRBV28 with TRBJ1-6; TRBD1 agrees at 9 bases. This CDR3 has 16 amino acids. Germline V gives CDR1 MDHEN, CDR2 SYDVKM. J was trimmed by 5 bases and V by 7 bases; bases with no gene match: 9. The DNA for the CDR3 is TGTGCCAGCAAAGGCCTTGGGACAGGGAATAATTCACCCCTCCACTTT. Translation gives CASKGLGTGNNSPLHF.